The entry below describes one TCR beta chain. Antigen specificity is unknown. TCRdb's copy holds only in-frame clones and misses some; the assay was immunoSEQ multiplex PCR. The top ten clones hold more than 1.5% of a sample with some 2,100,000 clones, approximately 94% of them seen once. Naive CD8 populations comprised CD45RO-negative cells positively selected for CCR7, excluding terminally differentiated effector memory CD45RA+ cells. The entry originates in a study of shared clonotypes between healthy human individuals. Study-level findings and limits: Genetic and exposure-history diversity was limited by the few donors.

The CDR3 contains 13 residues. Germline V gives CDR1 SGHAT, CDR2 FQDESV (reference sequence). V lost 5 bases and J 13 bases, leaving 18 bases between the germline ends. Sample: naive CD8+ T cells from PBMCs. The chain recombines TRBV11-1 with TRBJ2-4; D is perhaps TRBD1 (6 bases). The receptor's source is a man younger than 35 in good health. Some clones in this sample may be carry-over from other donors' samples. The CDR3 region is CASSASRVGTQYF. CDR3 DNA sequence: TGTGCCAGCAGCGCATCCAGGGTCGGGACACAGTACTTC. The whole variable domain, remainder taken from reference TRBV11-1 and TRBJ2-4, is EAEVAQSPRYKITEKSQAVAFWCDPISGHATLYWYRQILGQGPELLVQFQDESVVDDSQLPKDRFSAERLKGVDSTLKIQPAELGDSAMYLCASSASRVGTQYFGAGTRLSVL.